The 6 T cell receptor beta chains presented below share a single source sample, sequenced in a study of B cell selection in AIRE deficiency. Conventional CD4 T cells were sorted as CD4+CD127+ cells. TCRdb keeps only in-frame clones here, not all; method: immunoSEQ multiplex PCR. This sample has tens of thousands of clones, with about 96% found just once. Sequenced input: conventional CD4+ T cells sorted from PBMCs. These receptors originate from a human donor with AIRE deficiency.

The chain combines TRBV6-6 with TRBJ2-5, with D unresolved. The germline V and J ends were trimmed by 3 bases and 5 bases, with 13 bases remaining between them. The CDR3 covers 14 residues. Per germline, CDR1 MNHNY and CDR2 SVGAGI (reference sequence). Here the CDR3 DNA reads TGTGCCAGCAGTTATGAGTTGGGCTGGGAGACCCAGTACTTC. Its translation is CASSYELGWETQYF.

CDR3: CATKGSPNTEAFF. CDR3 DNA sequence: TGTGCCACGAAGGGGTCCCCGAACACTGAAGCTTTCTTT. The rearrangement uses TRBV10-3 and TRBJ1-1; weak D call: TRBD1 (5 bases). CDR3 size: 13 residues. CDR1 is ENHRY and CDR2 is SYGVKD in the germline V gene. V was cut by 10 bases and J by 1 base, with 13 bases left in between.

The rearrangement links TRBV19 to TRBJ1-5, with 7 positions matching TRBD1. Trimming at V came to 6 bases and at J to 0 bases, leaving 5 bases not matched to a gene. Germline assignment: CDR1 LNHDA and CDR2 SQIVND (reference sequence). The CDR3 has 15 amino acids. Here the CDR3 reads CASREQGSSNQPQHF. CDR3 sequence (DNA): TGTGCCAGTAGGGAACAGGGGTCTAGCAATCAGCCCCAGCATTTT.

The DNA for the CDR3 is TGTGCCAGCGGCCCAGGGACTTACTACGAGCAGTACTTC. This codes for CASGPGTYYEQYF. The rearrangement uses TRBV28 and TRBJ2-7; possibly TRBD2 for D (6 bases). Germline assignment: CDR1 MDHEN and CDR2 SYDVKM. This CDR3 has 13 residues. V was shortened by 8 bases and J by 3 bases, with 14 bases between the two germline ends.

Here the CDR3 reads CASSWRGGAGETQYF. CDR3 coding DNA: TGTGCCAGCAGTTGGCGGGGGGGCGCGGGAGAGACCCAGTACTTC. V is TRBV6-5 and J is TRBJ2-5; 9 positions agree with TRBD2. CDR1 and CDR2 from the germline V gene are MNHEY and SVGAGI. The CDR3 is made up of 15 amino acids. V shed 4 bases and J 4 bases; nucleotides not matched to a gene: 7.

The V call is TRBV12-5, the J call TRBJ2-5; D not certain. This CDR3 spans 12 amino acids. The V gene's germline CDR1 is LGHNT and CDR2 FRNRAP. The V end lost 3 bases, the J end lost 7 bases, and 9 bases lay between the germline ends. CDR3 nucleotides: TGTGCTAGTGGTTTAGTGGGTGGGACCCAGTACTTC. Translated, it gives CASGLVGGTQYF.